These T cell receptor beta chains were read from a single sample in a study of monozygotic twins with inflammatory bowel disease. TCRdb reprocessed the 5' RACE reads and reports one entry per CDR3 protein, with no DNA. This sample's clone table lists around 380,000 distinct CDR3 sequences. The source material was blood. Source of these receptors: a human donor with ulcerative colitis or Crohn's disease, or a healthy co-twin of an affected twin (not recorded which). The CDR3 runs from the conserved cysteine through the conserved F or W.

v_gene	j_gene	CDR3aa
TRBV11-3	TRBJ2-1	CASSSRLGSYNEQFF
TRBV4-2	TRBJ2-7	CASSHDRGQYF
TRBV18	TRBJ2-2	CASSRSANTGELFF
TRBV4-2	TRBJ1-2	CASSHFRDGDGYTF
TRBV3-1	TRBJ1-6	CASTRGHNNSPLHF
TRBV7-9	TRBJ1-6	CASSLVWEEGLNSPLHF
TRBV10-3	TRBJ2-5	CAISGYSGGAETQYF
TRBV12-3/TRBV12-4	TRBJ2-2	CASSASIGELFF
TRBV7-2	TRBJ1-1	CASSLTTVAANTEAFF
TRBV27	TRBJ2-5	CASSRVRQETQYF
TRBV30	TRBJ2-7	CACSGSPYEQYF
TRBV7-3	TRBJ1-2	CASSLTGWDYGYTF
TRBV4-3	TRBJ2-1	CASSQNFYNEQFF
TRBV7-2	TRBJ2-4	CASSPSRIERVIQYF
TRBV2	TRBJ1-2	CASRSFTGQLLYGYTF
TRBV5-6	TRBJ2-3	CASSSDRVDTQYF
TRBV9	TRBJ1-2	CASSVATLDGIVYTF
TRBV20-1	TRBJ1-1	CSAPLSLREAFF
TRBV6-1	TRBJ2-2	CASSRGSGGASGELFF
TRBV4-1	TRBJ1-2	CASSQDLAGRSYGYTF
TRBV10-3	TRBJ2-5	CAIRLGPQETQYF
TRBV12-3/TRBV12-4	TRBJ2-6	CASRTGANVLTF
TRBV5-4	TRBJ2-5	CASSPGVQREFRETQYF
TRBV20-1	TRBJ2-3	CSARVAGGTDTQYF
TRBV7-8	TRBJ1-1	CASSSRIRDTEAFF
TRBV2	TRBJ1-4	CASSLTVYEKLFF
TRBV2	TRBJ2-5	CASSEQGPVVWETQYF
TRBV20-1	TRBJ1-2	CSATPGAGYGYTF
TRBV15	TRBJ2-1	CATSRDRGVQFF
TRBV20-1	TRBJ1-5	CSAGEGTGASPQHF
TRBV6-5	TRBJ1-1	CASSRTGTEAFF
TRBV7-2	TRBJ2-3	CASRKIAGATDTQYF
TRBV9	TRBJ1-2	CASSVGGTAQNNDGYTF
TRBV2	TRBJ2-5	CASTFWDRETQYF
TRBV5-1	TRBJ1-6	CASSLGRDNSPPHF
TRBV5-1	TRBJ2-4	CASSLRTGFVKNIQYF
TRBV12-3/TRBV12-4	TRBJ2-2	CATSLGRGTNLPNTGELFF
TRBV20-1	TRBJ1-5	CSARTGTGYSNQPQHF
TRBV3-1	TRBJ1-2	CASSFSGTDTDGYTF
TRBV5-3	TRBJ1-5	CARSFVVNQPQHF
TRBV4-3	TRBJ1-3	CASSPTRAGQGGPGNTIYF
TRBV12-3/TRBV12-4	TRBJ2-1	CASSLMIAGGLEQFF
TRBV4-3	TRBJ2-3	CASSQDGSGDTQYF
TRBV20-1	TRBJ2-2	CSASGVTAGELFF
TRBV7-8	TRBJ1-5	CASSPLSRESNQPQHF
TRBV11-3	TRBJ2-2	CASSLGAWGQRNTGELFF
TRBV5-1	TRBJ2-7	CASSSSGSGSRTYEQYF
TRBV20-1	TRBJ2-7	CSASSRTRGSEQYF
TRBV12-3/TRBV12-4	TRBJ1-1	CASRNLQGEAFF
TRBV29-1	TRBJ2-1	CSVEGLAGTYNEQFF
TRBV14	TRBJ1-1	CASSRRRSGVLTRNTEAFF
TRBV24-1	TRBJ1-5	CATSDGSADNQPQHF
TRBV5-1	TRBJ2-2	CASSLVARGSNTGELFF